The sequence of this TCR beta chain was determined in a study of blood T cell repertoires in COVID-19. Study background: The United States, Italy and Spain provided the acute and convalescent COVID-19 samples. PBMCs, B-cell-depleted T cells, or T cells provided the cDNA or gDNA that made up the material.

The table came from immunoSEQ multiplex PCR; TCRdb's copy has only in-frame clones and leaves some out. The table shows some 450,000 clones, with about 91% occurring only once. There are a few counts of this clone. The sample comprised peripheral blood. The TCR comes from a woman between 45 and 60 years old with COVID-19, enrolled during active disease.

The DNA for the CDR3 is TGTGCCAGCAGCCGGCTCGACAGGGGGCAAGGAAACACCATATATTTT. The encoded protein is CASSRLDRGQGNTIYF. The V call is TRBV3-1 (or the pseudogene TRBV3-2), the J call TRBJ1-3; 10 nucleotides line up with TRBD1. V shed 4 bases and J 4 bases; nucleotides not matched to a gene: 7. The germline gives CDR1 LGHDT, CDR2 YNNKEL (reference sequence). This CDR3 has 16 amino acids.